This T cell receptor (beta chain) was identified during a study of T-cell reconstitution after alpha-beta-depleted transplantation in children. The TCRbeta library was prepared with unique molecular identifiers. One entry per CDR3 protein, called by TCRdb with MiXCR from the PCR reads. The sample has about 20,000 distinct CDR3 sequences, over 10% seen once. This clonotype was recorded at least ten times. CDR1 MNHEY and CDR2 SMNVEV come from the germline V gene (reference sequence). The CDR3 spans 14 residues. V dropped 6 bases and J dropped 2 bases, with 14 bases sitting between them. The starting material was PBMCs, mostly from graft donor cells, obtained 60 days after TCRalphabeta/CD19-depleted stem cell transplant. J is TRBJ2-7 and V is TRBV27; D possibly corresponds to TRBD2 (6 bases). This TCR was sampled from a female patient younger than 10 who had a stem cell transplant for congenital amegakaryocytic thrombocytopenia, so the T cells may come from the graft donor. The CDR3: CASRNPGVPYEQYF. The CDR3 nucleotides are TGTGCCAGCAGAAACCCGGGGGTCCCCTACGAGCAGTACTTC.